These T cell receptor beta chains were read from a single sample in a study of PD-L1 blockade in urothelial cancer. The repertoire was sequenced with immunoSEQ multiplex PCR; TCRdb's copy has only in-frame clones and lacks some. Here the sample spans about 88,000 clones, 85% to 95% being singletons. This specimen consisted of PBMCs, obtained around atezolizumab (anti-PD-L1) treatment. These TCRs come from a man in his sixties with urothelial cancer. The CDR3 runs from the conserved cysteine through the conserved F or W. The D gene is left open where the match is weak. Size is omitted from some rows. Given values are once, few, many or a class for expanded clones.

V: TRBV11-2; D: TRBD1; size: NA; J: TRBJ2-6; CDR3: CASSLTDRQFSGANVLTF; DNA: TGTGCCAGCAGCTTGACGGACAGGCAATTCTCTGGGGCCAACGTCCTGACTTTC
V: TRBV29-1; D: TRBD2; size: NA; J: TRBJ2-3; CDR3: CSVDWTSGGRTDTQYF; DNA: TGCAGCGTTGACTGGACTAGCGGGGGTCGCACAGATACGCAGTATTTT
V: TRBV18; D: NA; size: NA; J: TRBJ2-3; CDR3: CASSPPATDTQYF; DNA: TGTGCCAGCTCGCCTCCCGCGACAGATACGCAGTATTTT
V: TRBV4-2; D: TRBD2; size: NA; J: TRBJ2-7; CDR3: CASSQDVAGVVNEQYF; DNA: TGTGCCAGCAGCCAAGATGTAGCGGGAGTAGTAAACGAGCAGTACTTC
V: TRBV5-6; D: TRBD1; size: NA; J: TRBJ2-7; CDR3: CASSLLGQGATHEQYF; DNA: TGTGCCAGCAGCTTGCTCGGACAGGGGGCGACCCACGAGCAGTACTTC
V: TRBV7-9; D: NA; size: few; J: TRBJ2-1; CDR3: CASSFLVSYNEQFF; DNA: TGTGCCAGCAGCTTCCTAGTCTCCTACAATGAGCAGTTCTTC
V: TRBV15; D: TRBD1; size: NA; J: TRBJ1-2; CDR3: CATRTGQGFGYGYTF; DNA: TGTGCCACCAGGACGGGACAGGGCTTCGGCTATGGCTACACCTTC
V: TRBV29-1; D: TRBD2; size: once; J: TRBJ2-5; CDR3: CSYSGTIQETQYF; DNA: TGCAGCTATTCTGGGACTATCCAAGAGACCCAGTACTTC
V: TRBV29-1; D: NA; size: NA; J: TRBJ1-1; CDR3: CSVAPQGNTEAFF; DNA: TGCAGCGTTGCCCCACAGGGTAACACTGAAGCTTTCTTT
V: TRBV9; D: TRBD2; size: NA; J: TRBJ2-5; CDR3: CASSATSGGETQYF; DNA: TGTGCCAGCAGCGCGACATCGGGGGGAGAGACCCAGTACTTC
V: TRBV5-6; D: TRBD1; size: once; J: TRBJ1-3; CDR3: CASSPQGPGNTIYF; DNA: TGTGCCAGCAGCCCACAGGGGCCTGGAAACACCATATATTTT
V: TRBV15; D: TRBD1; size: NA; J: TRBJ2-5; CDR3: CATSLDRGETQYF; DNA: TGTGCCACCAGCTTGGACAGGGGTGAGACCCAGTACTTC
V: TRBV4-1; D: TRBD2; size: NA; J: TRBJ2-1; CDR3: CASSRPGLAAVREQFF; DNA: TGCGCCAGCAGCCGACCGGGACTAGCGGCCGTAAGGGAGCAGTTCTTC
V: TRBV25-1; D: TRBD1; size: NA; J: TRBJ2-7; CDR3: CASSDRDRVVYEQYF; DNA: TGTGCCAGCAGTGACCGGGACAGGGTAGTCTACGAGCAGTACTTC
V: TRBV6-1; D: NA; size: NA; J: TRBJ2-7; CDR3: CASSVLRGEQYF; DNA: TGTGCCAGCAGTGTTTTAAGGGGCGAGCAGTACTTC
V: TRBV27; D: TRBD1; size: NA; J: TRBJ2-3; CDR3: CASSPRTGETDTQYF; DNA: TGTGCCAGCAGCCCGCGGACAGGGGAAACAGATACGCAGTATTTT
V: TRBV7-9; D: NA; size: once; J: TRBJ2-7; CDR3: CASSSVYEQYF; DNA: TGTGCCAGCAGCTCGGTCTACGAGCAGTACTTC
V: TRBV11-2; D: NA; size: NA; J: TRBJ2-2; CDR3: CASSLGSPPKTGELFF; DNA: TGTGCCAGCAGCTTAGGTAGCCCTCCTAAAACCGGGGAGCTGTTTTTT
V: TRBV5-1; D: TRBD2; size: NA; J: TRBJ2-1; CDR3: CASSWTSGNNEQFF; DNA: TGCGCCAGCAGCTGGACTAGCGGAAACAATGAGCAGTTCTTC
V: TRBV6-1; D: TRBD2; size: NA; J: TRBJ2-3; CDR3: CASSVGTSSNPTDTQYF; DNA: TGTGCCAGCAGTGTCGGGACTAGCAGCAACCCCACAGATACGCAGTATTTT
V: TRBV5-1; D: TRBD1; size: once; J: TRBJ2-2; CDR3: CASSMDRGHTGELFF; DNA: TGCGCCAGCAGCATGGACAGGGGGCATACCGGGGAGCTGTTTTTT
V: TRBV19; D: TRBD1; size: NA; J: TRBJ1-1; CDR3: CASRETGTGGQTEAFF; DNA: TGTGCCAGTAGGGAAACCGGGACAGGGGGTCAAACTGAAGCTTTCTTT
V: TRBV30; D: NA; size: NA; J: TRBJ1-5; CDR3: CAWSRRPGDSNQPQHF; DNA: TGTGCCTGGAGCCGCAGACCAGGGGATAGCAATCAGCCCCAGCATTTT
V: TRBV7-9; D: TRBD1; size: NA; J: TRBJ2-7; CDR3: CASSLGQGVGEQYF; DNA: TGTGCCAGCAGCCTGGGACAGGGAGTCGGCGAGCAGTACTTC
V: TRBV18; D: TRBD2; size: NA; J: TRBJ2-1; CDR3: CASSRGGGAYNEQFF; DNA: TGTGCCAGCTCCCGTGGCGGGGGGGCTTACAATGAGCAGTTCTTC
V: TRBV10-3; D: TRBD1; size: NA; J: TRBJ2-1; CDR3: CAISRSDRVYDEQFF; DNA: TGTGCCATCAGTAGGTCGGACAGGGTCTACGATGAGCAGTTCTTC
V: TRBV4-2; D: NA; size: NA; J: TRBJ2-7; CDR3: CASSLTGSNEQYF; DNA: TGTGCCAGCAGCCTAACGGGGTCCAACGAGCAGTACTTC
V: TRBV11-1; D: NA; size: NA; J: TRBJ2-1; CDR3: CASSARSGDVQFF; DNA: TGTGCCAGCAGCGCCCGGTCCGGGGATGTGCAGTTCTTC
V: TRBV12-5; D: TRBD1; size: NA; J: TRBJ2-1; CDR3: CASGTGGTGQFF; DNA: TGTGCTAGTGGTACGGGCGGGACAGGGCAGTTCTTC
V: TRBV7-9; D: TRBD1; size: NA; J: TRBJ1-5; CDR3: CASSHGTGLNQPQHF; DNA: TGTGCCAGCAGTCATGGGACAGGCCTCAATCAGCCCCAGCATTTT
V: TRBV5-1; D: NA; size: NA; J: TRBJ2-7; CDR3: CASSRGADRAYEQYF; DNA: TGCGCCAGCAGCCGGGGGGCGGACAGGGCCTACGAGCAGTACTTC
V: TRBV4-3; D: NA; size: NA; J: TRBJ2-1; CDR3: CASSPDSAMDEQFF; DNA: TGCGCCAGCAGCCCGGACTCAGCTATGGATGAGCAGTTCTTC
V: TRBV7-2; D: NA; size: NA; J: TRBJ2-2; CDR3: CASSLVTGSGELFF; DNA: TGTGCCAGCAGCTTAGTCACCGGGTCCGGGGAGCTGTTTTTT
V: TRBV18; D: NA; size: NA; J: TRBJ1-5; CDR3: CASSPPNPGDQPQHF; DNA: TGTGCCAGCTCACCCCCTAACCCTGGAGATCAGCCCCAGCATTTT
V: TRBV28; D: TRBD1; size: NA; J: TRBJ1-5; CDR3: CASSSGQGTQPQHF; DNA: TGTGCCAGCAGTTCGGGACAGGGGACTCAGCCCCAGCATTTT
V: TRBV28; D: NA; size: NA; J: TRBJ2-7; CDR3: CASSSLSEGRDEQYF; DNA: TGTGCCAGCTCCTCCCTCTCCGAGGGAAGGGACGAGCAGTACTTC
V: TRBV2; D: TRBD1; size: NA; J: TRBJ2-6; CDR3: CASSETGGVLSGANVLTF; DNA: TGTGCCAGCAGTGAGACAGGGGGCGTGCTCTCTGGGGCCAACGTCCTGACTTTC
V: TRBV6-1; D: TRBD2; size: NA; J: TRBJ2-5; CDR3: CASSWTSGIQETQYF; DNA: TGTGCCAGCAGTTGGACTAGCGGGATCCAAGAGACCCAGTACTTC
V: TRBV5-1; D: NA; size: NA; J: TRBJ1-2; CDR3: CASSLDGLTYGYTF; DNA: TGCGCCAGCAGCTTGGATGGCCTCACGTATGGCTACACCTTC
V: TRBV4-3; D: TRBD1; size: NA; J: TRBJ2-7; CDR3: CASSRDRAYEQYF; DNA: TGCGCCAGCAGCCGGGACAGGGCCTACGAGCAGTACTTC
V: TRBV7-2; D: NA; size: NA; J: TRBJ2-3; CDR3: CASSLDRVVTQYF; DNA: TGTGCCAGCAGCTTAGACAGGGTTGTAACGCAGTATTTT
V: TRBV5-1; D: TRBD1; size: once; J: TRBJ2-5; CDR3: CASSSLGTEETQYF; DNA: TGCGCCAGCAGCTCCCTAGGGACAGAAGAGACCCAGTACTTC
V: TRBV6-6; D: TRBD2; size: NA; J: TRBJ2-3; CDR3: CASSLSGGAPDTQYF; DNA: TGTGCCAGCAGCCTTAGCGGGGGGGCCCCAGATACGCAGTATTTT
V: TRBV6-5; D: NA; size: NA; J: TRBJ2-4; CDR3: CASRAPAVNKNIQYF; DNA: TGTGCCAGCAGGGCCCCAGCGGTAAACAAAAACATTCAGTACTTC
V: TRBV5-1; D: NA; size: NA; J: TRBJ2-5; CDR3: CASSFRGHGQTQYF; DNA: TGCGCCAGCAGCTTTAGAGGACACGGACAGACCCAGTACTTC
V: TRBV7-2; D: TRBD2; size: NA; J: TRBJ2-7; CDR3: CASSLGSTSPSYEQYF; DNA: TGTGCCAGCAGCTTAGGGTCGACTAGCCCCTCCTACGAGCAGTACTTC
V: TRBV7-9; D: TRBD1; size: NA; J: TRBJ1-5; CDR3: CASSSRGDQPQHF; DNA: TGTGCCAGCAGCTCCAGGGGGGATCAGCCCCAGCATTTT
V: TRBV6-6; D: NA; size: NA; J: TRBJ2-5; CDR3: CASRHRNQETQYF; DNA: TGTGCCAGCAGGCACAGGAATCAAGAGACCCAGTACTTC